This T cell receptor (beta chain) is from a study of T-cell memory formation after mild COVID-19. TCRdb passed the 5' RACE reads through MiXCR, listing each CDR3 protein once. The data contain 300,000 to 350,000 distinct CDR3 sequences, approximately 15% of them singletons. Germline V gene sequence: CDR1 SGHRS, CDR2 YFSETQ. This CDR3 is built from 16 residues. Trimming at V came to 3 bases and at J to 3 bases, leaving 10 bases not matched to a gene. Study results and limitations: Whereas later expanders leaned CD4+, clones contracting day 15 to 85 showed a balanced CD4/CD8 makeup.

This clonotype was observed a handful of times. What it recognizes is unknown. The J gene is TRBJ2-3, the V gene TRBV5-1, with 7 bases identical to TRBD2. This TCR was recovered from a man between 18 and 35 years old who had mild COVID-19 (a few samples of this study predate the infection). Cell type and time point are not known. The sample consisted of PBMCs or a T cell subset sorted from them (not recorded which). The DNA of the CDR3 is TGCGCCAGCAGCTCGTCCGGTGAGCGGGGAACAGATACGCAGTATTTT. Translating it yields CASSSSGERGTDTQYF.